Reported below is one T cell receptor beta chain. These data originate in a study of T cell changes during pregnancy in multiple sclerosis. Measured with immunoSEQ multiplex PCR; TCRdb has only the in-frame clones, and not every one. The data contain tens of thousands of clones, roughly 91% of them singletons. The CDR3 loop spans 15 amino acids. Germline loops: CDR1 MDHEN, CDR2 SYDVKM. Trimming took 5 bases from V and 8 from J, leaving 18 bases between them. Source: CD8+ T cells from peripheral blood mononuclear cells, taken after pregnancy. The sequence was obtained from a female donor in good health, enrolled as a control in a pregnancy study. This chain links TRBV28 with TRBJ1-4; D is possibly TRBD1 (5 bases). The CDR3 protein is CASSLRWGMEEKLFF. In nucleotides, the CDR3 is TGTGCCAGCAGTCTAAGATGGGGCATGGAGGAAAAACTGTTTTTT.